This entry lists 17 T cell receptor beta chains sequenced from one sample in a study of cytomegalovirus exposure and HLA in healthy donors. PCR primers comprised 60 Vbeta and 13 Jbeta primers. Using immunoSEQ multiplex PCR, the repertoire was profiled, and TCRdb retains in-frame clones only, with some absent. The sample has 210,000 or so clones, 70% to 85% seen once. Specimen: PBMCs. Receptors were obtained from a woman in her fifties or sixties in good health and CMV-seropositive.

The chain uses TRBV29-1 and TRBJ2-7; 12 bases are shared with TRBD2. With 4 bases clipped from V and 1 base from J, the junction kept 5 bases outside the gene matches. Germline V gene lookup returns CDR1 SQVTM and CDR2 ANQGSEA. CDR3 length equals 15 residues. The CDR3 spells CSVATLAGGSYEQYF. CDR3 bases: TGCAGCGTTGCTACCCTAGCGGGAGGGTCCTACGAGCAGTACTTC.

The gene calls are TRBV5-1 and TRBJ2-2, with D unresolved. V dropped 4 bases and J dropped 7 bases, with 8 bases sitting between them. The CDR3 is 12 residues long. Germline V CDR1 and CDR2: SGHRS, YFSETQ. This chain's CDR3 is CASSLLGGELFF. The CDR3 DNA follows: TGCGCCAGCAGCCTCCTAGGCGGGGAGCTGTTTTTT.

The rearrangement uses TRBV10-3 and TRBJ2-5; possibly TRBD1 for D (6 bases). CDR3 length: 12 amino acids. Trimming took 10 bases from V and 5 from J, leaving 14 bases between them. Germline CDR1 and CDR2: ENHRY and SYGVKD. The CDR3 nucleotides read TGTGCCACGAGCAGGGGTTCCGAGACCCAGTACTTC. Translation: CATSRGSETQYF.

J is TRBJ1-1 and V is TRBV18; the match to TRBD1 covers 9 bases. Germline V gives CDR1 KGHSH, CDR2 LQKENI. This CDR3 spans 16 amino acids. V lost 3 bases and J lost 1; bases outside the gene matches: 6. In nucleotides, the CDR3 is TGTGCCAGCTCACCGGATGAGGGACAGGGGAACACTGAAGCTTTCTTT. The encoded protein is CASSPDEGQGNTEAFF.

This clone was found a few times. CDR3 coding DNA: TGTGCCAGCAGCCCCCGGACTAGCGGGGGGGCCGGTACGCAGTATTTT. Protein product: CASSPRTSGGAGTQYF. The chain employs TRBV11-2 and TRBJ2-3; 15 bases agree with TRBD2. The germline gives CDR1 SGHAT, CDR2 FQNNGV. This CDR3 contains 16 residues. The trim removed 5 bases at V and 8 bases at J, leaving 8 bases unmatched.

J is TRBJ2-3 and V is TRBV2, with D tentatively TRBD2 (6 bases). Trimming stripped 0 bases from V and 9 bases from J, with 13 bases between. The CDR3 runs to 14 residues. Looked up from germline, CDR1 is SNHLY and CDR2 is FYNNEI. The CDR3 spells CASSEALRGGTQYF. CDR3 sequence (DNA): TGTGCCAGCAGTGAAGCGCTTCGAGGAGGGACGCAGTATTTT.

The J gene is TRBJ1-4, the V gene TRBV4-1; D possibly corresponds to TRBD1 (5 bases). CDR1 MGHRA and CDR2 YSYEKL come from the germline V gene. Trimming left V 0 bases short and J 2 bases short, with 10 bases between. The CDR3 extends over 16 amino acids. CDR3 region: CASSQDPKGTNEKLFF. In nucleotides, the CDR3 is TGCGCCAGCAGCCAAGATCCGAAGGGGACTAATGAAAAACTGTTTTTT.

CDR3 residues: CATSSGGAWETQYF. The CDR3, as DNA: TGTGCCACCTCTAGCGGGGGGGCCTGGGAGACCCAGTACTTC. The V call is TRBV10-3, the J call TRBJ2-5, with 12 nucleotides matching TRBD2. The CDR3 has 14 amino acids. Germline CDR1 ENHRY, CDR2 SYGVKD. With V trimmed by 10 bases and J by 5 bases, 8 bases remained unmatched.

Only a few counts were recorded for this clone. The V and J genes are TRBV9 and TRBJ1-3; D unresolved. V dropped 0 bases and J dropped 0 bases, with 10 bases sitting between them. CDR1 is SGDLS and CDR2 is YYNGEE in the germline V gene. The CDR3 totals 16 residues. Here the CDR3 DNA reads TGTGCCAGCAGCGTAGGCAGAACAAACTCTGGAAACACCATATATTTT. Translating gives CASSVGRTNSGNTIYF.

The V gene is TRBV6-1, the J gene TRBJ2-7, with D possibly matching TRBD2 (7 bases). CDR1 MNHNS and CDR2 SASEGT come from the germline V gene. Between the trimmed V and J ends, which lost 1 base and 4 bases, there was a span of 14 bases. This CDR3 has 15 residues. CDR3 residues: CASSEGEGRGYEQYF. CDR3 bases: TGTGCCAGCAGTGAAGGGGAGGGAAGGGGGTACGAGCAGTACTTC.

This clone has a handful of counts. The CDR3 sequence is CASSRFRGGAGELFF. In DNA form, the CDR3 reads TGTGCCAGCAGCAGGTTTAGGGGGGGGGCCGGGGAGCTGTTTTTT. This chain uses TRBV7-2 with TRBJ2-2, with a tentative D call TRBD2 (7 bases). V lost 5 bases to trimming and J lost 6 bases, with 16 bases between them. The CDR3 has 15 residues. CDR1 is SGHTA and CDR2 is FQGNSA in the germline V gene. Together with reference TRBV7-2 and TRBJ2-2, the CDR3 gives the full variable domain: GAGVSQSPSNKVTEKGKDVELRCDPISGHTALYWYRQSLGQGLEFLIYFQGNSAPDKSGLPSDRFSAERTGGSVSTLTIQRTQQEDSAVYLCASSRFRGGAGELFFGEGSRLTVL.

This clone has a handful of counts. V and J are TRBV5-1 and TRBJ2-2, with 9 bases identical to TRBD2. V shed 7 bases and J 5 bases; nucleotides not matched to a gene: 6. CDR3 length: 14 amino acids. Germline V CDR1 and CDR2: SGHRS, YFSETQ. The CDR3 spells CASYAGGGTGELFF. CDR3 nucleotide sequence: TGCGCCAGCTACGCGGGAGGGGGAACCGGGGAGCTGTTTTTT.

This clone was counted only a few times. V usage is TRBV7-8 and J usage is TRBJ2-3, with 8 bases aligning to TRBD1. The CDR3 has 12 residues. In germline, CDR1 is SGHVS, CDR2 FQNEAQ. Trimming removed 1 base from V and 10 bases from J; junction bases left unmatched: 1. CDR3 region: CASSLDRGAQYF. The CDR3 DNA is TGTGCCAGCAGCTTAGACAGGGGGGCGCAGTATTTT.

The V call is TRBV18, the J call TRBJ1-2, with D tentatively TRBD1 (6 bases). Looked up from germline, CDR1 is KGHSH and CDR2 is LQKENI. The length of the CDR3 is 15 residues. V shed 2 bases and J shed 4 bases, with 14 bases lying between them. DNA of the CDR3: TGTGCCAGCTCACCAGCTCAGGGGTCAGGCTATGGCTACACCTTC. This sequence encodes CASSPAQGSGYGYTF.

This sequence joins TRBV7-9 and TRBJ2-1, with a weak D call TRBD2 (6 bases). The CDR3 is 15 residues long. V gave up 8 bases and J gave up 2 bases, with 16 bases separating them. CDR1 and CDR2 (germline): SEHNR, FQNEAQ (reference sequence). The CDR3 region is CASQAPGSAYNEQFF. CDR3 coding DNA: TGTGCCAGCCAAGCGCCCGGGAGCGCCTACAATGAGCAGTTCTTC.

The chain is built from TRBV29-1 and TRBJ2-2, with 7 bases aligning to TRBD1. This CDR3 is built from 13 residues. Germline CDR1 SQVTM, CDR2 ANQGSEA. V shed 4 bases, J shed 6 bases, and the junction held 5 bases outside the gene matches. The CDR3 region has the DNA TGCAGCGTTGTAGGGGGCGCCCCCGGGGAGCTGTTTTTT. Its translation: CSVVGGAPGELFF.

This chain links TRBV5-1 with TRBJ1-6; D call uncertain. The CDR3 totals 13 residues. Germline-derived CDR1 and CDR2 are SGHRS and YFSETQ. The V end lost 0 bases, the J end lost 10 bases, and 8 bases lay between the germline ends. The DNA for the CDR3 is TGCGCCAGCAGCTTGGAATTGAGATCACCCCTCCACTTT. Its protein product is CASSLELRSPLHF.